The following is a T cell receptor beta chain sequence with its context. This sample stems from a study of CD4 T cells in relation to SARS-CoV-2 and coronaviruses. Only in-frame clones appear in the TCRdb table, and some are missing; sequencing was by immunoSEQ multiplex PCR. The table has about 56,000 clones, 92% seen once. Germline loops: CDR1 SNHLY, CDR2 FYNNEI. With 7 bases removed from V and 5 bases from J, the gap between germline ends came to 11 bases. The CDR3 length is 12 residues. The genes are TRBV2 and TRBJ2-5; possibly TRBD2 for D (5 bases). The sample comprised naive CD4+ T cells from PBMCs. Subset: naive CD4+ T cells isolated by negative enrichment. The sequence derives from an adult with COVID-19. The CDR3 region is CASTGDGETQYF. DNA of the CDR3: TGTGCCAGCACCGGGGATGGCGAGACCCAGTACTTC.